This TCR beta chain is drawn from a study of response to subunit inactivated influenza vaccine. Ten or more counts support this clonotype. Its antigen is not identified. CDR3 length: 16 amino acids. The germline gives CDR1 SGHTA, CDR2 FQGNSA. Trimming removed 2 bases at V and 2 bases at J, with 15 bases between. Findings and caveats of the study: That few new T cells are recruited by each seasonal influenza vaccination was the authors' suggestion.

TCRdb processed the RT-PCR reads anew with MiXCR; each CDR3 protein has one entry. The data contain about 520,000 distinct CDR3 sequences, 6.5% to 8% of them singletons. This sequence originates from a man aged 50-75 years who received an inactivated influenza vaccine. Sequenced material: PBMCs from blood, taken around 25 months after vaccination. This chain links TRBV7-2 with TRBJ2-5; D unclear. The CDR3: CASSLLLSISQETQYF. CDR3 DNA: TGTGCCAGCAGCTTATTGTTATCGATCAGTCAAGAGACCCAGTACTTC.